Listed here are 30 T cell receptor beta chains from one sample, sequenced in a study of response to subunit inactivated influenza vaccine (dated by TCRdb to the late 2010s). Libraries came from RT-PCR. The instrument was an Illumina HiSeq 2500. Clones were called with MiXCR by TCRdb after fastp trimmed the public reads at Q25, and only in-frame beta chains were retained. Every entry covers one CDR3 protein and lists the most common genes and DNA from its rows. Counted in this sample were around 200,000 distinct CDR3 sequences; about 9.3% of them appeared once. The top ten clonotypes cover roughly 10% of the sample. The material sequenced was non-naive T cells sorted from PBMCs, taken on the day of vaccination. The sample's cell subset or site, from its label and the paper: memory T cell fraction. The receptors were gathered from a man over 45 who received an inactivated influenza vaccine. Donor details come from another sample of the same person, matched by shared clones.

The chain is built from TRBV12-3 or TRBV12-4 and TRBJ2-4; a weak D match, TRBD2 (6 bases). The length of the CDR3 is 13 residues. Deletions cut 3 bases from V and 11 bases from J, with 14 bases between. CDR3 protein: CASSFRGGLVQYF. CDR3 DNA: TGTGCCAGCAGTTTTCGAGGAGGGTTAGTTCAGTACTTC.

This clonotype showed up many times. This CDR3 reads CASSQDGTRSSYEQYF. The CDR3 region has the DNA TGCGCCAGCAGCCAAGACGGGACTAGGTCTTCCTACGAGCAGTACTTC. The chain uses TRBV4-3 and TRBJ2-7; TRBD2 aligns across 8 bases. The CDR3 extends over 16 amino acids. Trimming took 0 bases from V and 1 from J; bases not matched to a gene: 5. Germline loops: CDR1 LGHNA, CDR2 YSLEER.

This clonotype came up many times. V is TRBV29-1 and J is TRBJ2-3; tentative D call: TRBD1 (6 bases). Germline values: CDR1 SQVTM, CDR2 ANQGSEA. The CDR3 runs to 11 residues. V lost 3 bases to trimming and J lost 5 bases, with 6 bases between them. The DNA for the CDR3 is TGCAGCGTTGAGGACAGAGATACGCAGTATTTT. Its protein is CSVEDRDTQYF.

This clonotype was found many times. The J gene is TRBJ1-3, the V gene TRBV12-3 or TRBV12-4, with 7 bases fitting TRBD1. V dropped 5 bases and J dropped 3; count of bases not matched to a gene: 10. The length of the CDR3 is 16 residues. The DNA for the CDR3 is TGTGCCAGCAGTCGTGACAGGGTAGCAAGTGGAAACACCATATATTTT. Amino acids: CASSRDRVASGNTIYF.

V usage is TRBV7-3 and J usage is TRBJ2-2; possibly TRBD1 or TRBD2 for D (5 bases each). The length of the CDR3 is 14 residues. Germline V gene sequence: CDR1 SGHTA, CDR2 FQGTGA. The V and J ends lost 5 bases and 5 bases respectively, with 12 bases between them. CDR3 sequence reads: CASSPLGTTGELFF. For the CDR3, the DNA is TGTGCCAGCAGCCCCCTCGGGACGACCGGGGAGCTGTTTTTT.

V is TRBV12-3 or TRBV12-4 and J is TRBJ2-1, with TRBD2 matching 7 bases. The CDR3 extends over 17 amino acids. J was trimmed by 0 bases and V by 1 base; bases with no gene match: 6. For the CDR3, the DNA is TGTGCCAGCAGTTTAGGAGTTTCGGGGGGCTCCTACAATGAGCAGTTCTTC. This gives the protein CASSLGVSGGSYNEQFF.

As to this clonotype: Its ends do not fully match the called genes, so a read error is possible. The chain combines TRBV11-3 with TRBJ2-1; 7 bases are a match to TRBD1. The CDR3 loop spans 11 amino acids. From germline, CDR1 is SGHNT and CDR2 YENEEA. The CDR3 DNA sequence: TGTGCCAGCAGCTCGGGGACAGCCGTCCACTTC. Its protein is CASSSGTAVHF.

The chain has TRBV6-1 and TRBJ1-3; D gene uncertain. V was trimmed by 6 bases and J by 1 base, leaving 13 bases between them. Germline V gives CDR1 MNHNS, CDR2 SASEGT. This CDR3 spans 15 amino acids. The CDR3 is CASRKDSRSGNTIYF. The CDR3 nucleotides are TGTGCCAGCAGGAAGGATTCGCGGTCTGGAAACACCATATATTTT.

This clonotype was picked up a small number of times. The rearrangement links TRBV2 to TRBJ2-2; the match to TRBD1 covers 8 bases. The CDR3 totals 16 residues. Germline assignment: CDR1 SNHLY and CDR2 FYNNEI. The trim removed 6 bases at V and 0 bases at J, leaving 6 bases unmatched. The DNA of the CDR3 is TGTGCCAGCAGGACCGGGACAGGACCGAACACCGGGGAGCTGTTTTTT. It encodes CASRTGTGPNTGELFF.

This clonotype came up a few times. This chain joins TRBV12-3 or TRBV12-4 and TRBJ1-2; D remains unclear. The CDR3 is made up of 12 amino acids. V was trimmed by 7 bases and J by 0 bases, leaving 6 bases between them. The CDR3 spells CASTGTNYGYTF. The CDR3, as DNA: TGTGCCAGCACCGGTACTAACTATGGCTACACCTTC.

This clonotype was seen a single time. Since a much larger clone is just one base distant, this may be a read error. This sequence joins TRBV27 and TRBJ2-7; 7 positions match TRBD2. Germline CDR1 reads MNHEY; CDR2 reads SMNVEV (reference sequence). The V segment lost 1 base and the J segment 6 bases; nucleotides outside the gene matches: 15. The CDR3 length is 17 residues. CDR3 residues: CASSLWGLSASPSEQYF. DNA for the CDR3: TGTGCCAGCAGTTTATGGGGACTATCCGCATCCCCCTCCGAGCAGTACTTC.

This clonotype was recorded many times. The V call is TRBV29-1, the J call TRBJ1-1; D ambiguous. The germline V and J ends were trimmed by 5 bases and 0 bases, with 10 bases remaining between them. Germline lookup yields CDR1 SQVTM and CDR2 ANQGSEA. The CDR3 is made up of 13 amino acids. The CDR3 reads CSVRTTMNTEAFF. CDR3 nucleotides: TGCAGCGTTAGGACCACTATGAACACTGAAGCTTTCTTT.

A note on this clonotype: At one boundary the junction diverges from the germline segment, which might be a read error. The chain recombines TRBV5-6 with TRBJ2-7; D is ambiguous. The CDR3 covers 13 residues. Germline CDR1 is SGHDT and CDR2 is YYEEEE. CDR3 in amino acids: CASSLSRRVGVHF. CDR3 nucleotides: TGTGCCAGCAGCTTGTCTAGAAGAGTTGGTGTACACTTC.

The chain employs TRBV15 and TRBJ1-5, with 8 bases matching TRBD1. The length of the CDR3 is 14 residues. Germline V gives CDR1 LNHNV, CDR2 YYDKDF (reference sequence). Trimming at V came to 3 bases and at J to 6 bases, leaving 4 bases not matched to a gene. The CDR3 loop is CATSRTGVAQPQHF. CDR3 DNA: TGTGCCACCAGCAGGACAGGGGTGGCTCAGCCCCAGCATTTT.

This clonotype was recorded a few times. CDR3: CSASSGRGTVSYEQYF. The CDR3 DNA sequence: TGCAGTGCTAGTTCTGGCCGCGGGACGGTCTCCTACGAGCAGTACTTC. J is TRBJ2-7 and V is TRBV20-1; D perhaps matches TRBD2 (6 bases). This CDR3 comprises 16 residues. The germline gives CDR1 DFQATT, CDR2 SNEGSKA (reference sequence). Trimming cost V 3 bases and J 0 bases, with 18 bases left between them.

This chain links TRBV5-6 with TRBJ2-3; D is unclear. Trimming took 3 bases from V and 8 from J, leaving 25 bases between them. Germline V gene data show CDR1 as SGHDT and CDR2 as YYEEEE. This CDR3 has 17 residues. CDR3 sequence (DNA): TGTGCCAGCAGCTCCCCCATGGTTAACCCACCCGTGTTTACGCAGTATTTT. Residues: CASSSPMVNPPVFTQYF.

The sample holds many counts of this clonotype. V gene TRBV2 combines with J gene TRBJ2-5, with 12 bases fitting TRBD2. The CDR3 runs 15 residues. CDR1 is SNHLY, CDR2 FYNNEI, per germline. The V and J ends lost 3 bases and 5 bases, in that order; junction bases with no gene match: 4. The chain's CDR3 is CASSDLAGGRETQYF. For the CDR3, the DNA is TGTGCCAGCAGTGATCTAGCGGGGGGGCGGGAGACCCAGTACTTC.

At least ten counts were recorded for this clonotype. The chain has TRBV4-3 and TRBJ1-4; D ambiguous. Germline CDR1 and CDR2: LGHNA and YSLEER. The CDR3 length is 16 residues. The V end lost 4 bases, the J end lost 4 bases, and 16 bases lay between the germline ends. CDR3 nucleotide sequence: TGCGCCAGCAGCCCACGTTCGGACTCCGATAATGAAAAACTGTTTTTT. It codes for CASSPRSDSDNEKLFF.

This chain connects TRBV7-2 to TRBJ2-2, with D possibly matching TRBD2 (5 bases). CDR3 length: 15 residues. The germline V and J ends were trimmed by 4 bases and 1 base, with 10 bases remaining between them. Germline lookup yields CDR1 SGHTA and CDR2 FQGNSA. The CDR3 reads CASSWELMNTGELFF. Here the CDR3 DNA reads TGTGCCAGCAGCTGGGAGCTGATGAACACCGGGGAGCTGTTTTTT.

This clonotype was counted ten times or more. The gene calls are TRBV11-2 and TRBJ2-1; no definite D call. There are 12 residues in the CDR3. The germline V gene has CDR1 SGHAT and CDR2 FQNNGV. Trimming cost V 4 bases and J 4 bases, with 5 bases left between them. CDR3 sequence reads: CASSYQYNEQFF. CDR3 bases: TGTGCCAGCAGCTACCAATACAATGAGCAGTTCTTC.

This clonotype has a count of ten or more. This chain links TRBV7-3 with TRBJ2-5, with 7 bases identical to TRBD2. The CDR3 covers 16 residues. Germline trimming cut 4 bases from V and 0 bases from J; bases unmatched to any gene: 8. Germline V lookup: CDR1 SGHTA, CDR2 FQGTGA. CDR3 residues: CASSSSLAGHQETQYF. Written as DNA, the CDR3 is TGTGCCAGCAGCTCCTCCTTAGCGGGCCACCAAGAGACCCAGTACTTC.

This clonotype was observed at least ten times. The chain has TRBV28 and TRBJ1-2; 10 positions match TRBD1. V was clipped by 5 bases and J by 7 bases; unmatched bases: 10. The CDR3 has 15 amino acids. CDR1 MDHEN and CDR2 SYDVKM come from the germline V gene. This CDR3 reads CASSPPPTGGRGYTF. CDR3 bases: TGTGCCAGCAGTCCCCCCCCGACAGGGGGCCGTGGCTACACCTTC.

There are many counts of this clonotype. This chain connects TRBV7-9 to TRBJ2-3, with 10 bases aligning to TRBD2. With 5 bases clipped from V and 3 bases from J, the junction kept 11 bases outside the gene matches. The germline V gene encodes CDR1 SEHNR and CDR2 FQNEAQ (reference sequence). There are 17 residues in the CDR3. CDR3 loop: CASSPWRLAGFTDTQYF. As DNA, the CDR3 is TGTGCCAGCAGCCCATGGAGACTAGCGGGTTTTACAGATACGCAGTATTTT.

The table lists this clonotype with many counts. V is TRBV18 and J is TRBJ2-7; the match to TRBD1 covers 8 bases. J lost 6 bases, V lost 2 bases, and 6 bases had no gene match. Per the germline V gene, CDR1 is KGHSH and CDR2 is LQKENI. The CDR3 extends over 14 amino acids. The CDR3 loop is CASSPGQGLSEQYF. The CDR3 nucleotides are TGTGCCAGCTCACCAGGACAGGGTCTGAGCGAGCAGTACTTC.

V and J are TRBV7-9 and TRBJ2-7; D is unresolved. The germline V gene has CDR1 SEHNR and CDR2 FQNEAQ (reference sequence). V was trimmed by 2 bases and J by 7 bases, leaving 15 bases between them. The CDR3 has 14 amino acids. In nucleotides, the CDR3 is TGTGCCAGCAGCTTATCGAGTGGCCCCGTGGAGCAGTACTTC. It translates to CASSLSSGPVEQYF.

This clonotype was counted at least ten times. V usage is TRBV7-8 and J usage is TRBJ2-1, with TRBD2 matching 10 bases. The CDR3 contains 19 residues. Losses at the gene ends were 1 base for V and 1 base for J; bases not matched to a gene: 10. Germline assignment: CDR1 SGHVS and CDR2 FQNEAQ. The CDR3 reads CASSLGLAGVIRSYNEQFF. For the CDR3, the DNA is TGTGCCAGCAGCTTAGGTCTAGCGGGAGTGATAAGGTCCTACAATGAGCAGTTCTTC. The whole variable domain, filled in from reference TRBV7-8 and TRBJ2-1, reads GAGVSQSPRYKVAKRGQDVALRCDPISGHVSLFWYQQALGQGPEFLTYFQNEAQLDKSGLPSDRFFAERPEGSVSTLKIQRTQQEDSAVYLCASSLGLAGVIRSYNEQFFGPGTRLTVL.

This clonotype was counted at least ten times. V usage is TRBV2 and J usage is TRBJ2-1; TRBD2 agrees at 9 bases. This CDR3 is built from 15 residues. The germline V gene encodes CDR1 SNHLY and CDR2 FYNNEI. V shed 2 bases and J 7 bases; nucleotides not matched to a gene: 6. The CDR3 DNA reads TGTGCCAGCAGTGAAAGGGCGGGGGGGTCGAATGAGCAGTTCTTC. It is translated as CASSERAGGSNEQFF.

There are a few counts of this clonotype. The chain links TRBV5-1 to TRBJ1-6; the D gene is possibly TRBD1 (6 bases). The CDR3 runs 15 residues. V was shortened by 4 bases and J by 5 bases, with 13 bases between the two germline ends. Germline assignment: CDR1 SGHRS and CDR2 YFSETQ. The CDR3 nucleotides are TGCGCCAGCAGCCCACAGGGCCAACATAATTCACCCCTCCACTTT. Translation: CASSPQGQHNSPLHF.

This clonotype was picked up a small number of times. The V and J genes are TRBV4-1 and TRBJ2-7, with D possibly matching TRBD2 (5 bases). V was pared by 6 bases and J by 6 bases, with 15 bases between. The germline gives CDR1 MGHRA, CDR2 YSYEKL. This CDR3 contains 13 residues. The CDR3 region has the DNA TGCGCCAGCAGTCCCTCACGGGGATCCGAGCAGTACTTC. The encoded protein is CASSPSRGSEQYF.

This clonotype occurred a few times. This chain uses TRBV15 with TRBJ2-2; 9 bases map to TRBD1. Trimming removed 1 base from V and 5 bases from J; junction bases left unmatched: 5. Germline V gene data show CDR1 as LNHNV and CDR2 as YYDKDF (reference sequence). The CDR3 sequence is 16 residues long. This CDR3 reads CATSRGGQGRTGELFF. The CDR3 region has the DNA TGTGCCACCAGCAGAGGGGGACAGGGTAGAACCGGGGAGCTGTTTTTT.